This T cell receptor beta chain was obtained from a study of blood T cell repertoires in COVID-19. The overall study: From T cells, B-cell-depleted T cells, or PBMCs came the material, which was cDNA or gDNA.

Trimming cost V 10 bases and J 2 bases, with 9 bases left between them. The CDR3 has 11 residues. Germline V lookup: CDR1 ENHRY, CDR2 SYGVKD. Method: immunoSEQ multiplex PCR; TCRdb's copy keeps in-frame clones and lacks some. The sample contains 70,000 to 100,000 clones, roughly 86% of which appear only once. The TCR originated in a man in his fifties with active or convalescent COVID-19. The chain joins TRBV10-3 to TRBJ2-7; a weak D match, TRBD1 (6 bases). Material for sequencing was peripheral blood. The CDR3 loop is CASRDTYEQYV. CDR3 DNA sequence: TGTGCCAGCCGGGACACCTACGAGCAGTACGTC.